A selection of T cell receptor beta chains follows, all from one sample in a study of tumor-infiltrating lymphocytes in localized non-small cell lung cancer. The protocol was immunoSEQ multiplex PCR, while the TCRdb copy is restricted to in-frame clones and leaves out a portion. The sample lists more than 7,000 clones, 65% to 80% occurring once. The source material was uninvolved lung tissue not adjacent to the tumor. The receptor set was obtained from a human donor with non-small cell lung cancer. Each CDR3 is given with its conserved first and last residue. The order of the fields is clone size, J gene, D gene, V gene, CDR3 DNA, CDR3 protein. The D gene is left open where the match is weak. Only part of the rows carry a size: once, few, many, or a class if the clone is expanded.

size: NA; J: TRBJ2-2; D: NA; V: TRBV15; DNA: TGTGCCACCAGCAGAGGTGGTACCGGGGAGCTGTTTTTT; CDR3: CATSRGGTGELFF
size: NA; J: TRBJ2-3; D: NA; V: TRBV5-1; DNA: TGCGCCAGCAGCTTGAACGGGGAGGAAACAGATACGCAGTATTTT; CDR3: CASSLNGEETDTQYF
size: NA; J: TRBJ1-1; D: TRBD1; V: TRBV9; DNA: TGTGCCAGCAGCGTATTAGACCCCCACCGGACAGGCGGTTCCTCTGAAGCTTTCTTT; CDR3: CASSVLDPHRTGGSSEAFF
size: NA; J: TRBJ2-7; D: TRBD2; V: TRBV7-2; DNA: TGTGCCAGCAGCTTTTCGACTAGCGGGAGTGGCGAGCAGTACTTC; CDR3: CASSFSTSGSGEQYF
size: NA; J: TRBJ2-7; D: NA; V: TRBV5-6; DNA: TGTGCCAGCATTCGCTTGGACGAGCAGTACTTC; CDR3: CASIRLDEQYF
size: NA; J: TRBJ2-2; D: TRBD2; V: TRBV2; DNA: TGTGCCAGTTATCCACTAGCGGGAGGGGACGGGGAGCTGTTTTTT; CDR3: CASYPLAGGDGELFF
size: NA; J: TRBJ2-7; D: NA; V: TRBV29-1; DNA: TGCAGCGTTGAATCAGAAAGGCTACGCGAGCAGTACTTC; CDR3: CSVESERLREQYF
size: NA; J: TRBJ2-3; D: NA; V: TRBV7-8; DNA: TGTGCCAGCGGCAGAGAAACTAGCACAGATACGCAGTATTTT; CDR3: CASGRETSTDTQYF
size: NA; J: TRBJ1-4; D: NA; V: TRBV6-6; DNA: TGTGCCAGCAGTTCCCCCTCCCAGGGGACTAATGAAAAACTGTTTTTT; CDR3: CASSSPSQGTNEKLFF
size: NA; J: TRBJ1-1; D: NA; V: TRBV30; DNA: TGTGCCTGGAGGCACAACACTGAAGCTTTCTTT; CDR3: CAWRHNTEAFF
size: NA; J: TRBJ2-5; D: NA; V: TRBV5-1; DNA: TGCGCCAGCACCACCAACGGCGTAGTGGAGACCCAGTACTTC; CDR3: CASTTNGVVETQYF
size: NA; J: TRBJ1-5; D: NA; V: TRBV27; DNA: TGTGCCAGCAGTGCGCAGGGCAGCAATCAGCCCCAGCATTTT; CDR3: CASSAQGSNQPQHF
size: NA; J: TRBJ1-5; D: NA; V: TRBV18; DNA: TGTGCCAGCTCAGCACAGGGTAACGAACCCCAGCATTTT; CDR3: CASSAQGNEPQHF
size: NA; J: TRBJ2-7; D: NA; V: TRBV18; DNA: TGTGCCAGCTCACTGGGGCAGCACGAGCAGTACTTC; CDR3: CASSLGQHEQYF
size: NA; J: TRBJ2-6; D: NA; V: TRBV6-5; DNA: TGTGCCAGTACCCAGGGGTATGGGGCCAACGTCCTGACTTTC; CDR3: CASTQGYGANVLTF
size: NA; J: TRBJ2-3; D: NA; V: TRBV7-8; DNA: TGTGCCAGCAGGGGGCTAGCCCTTAGCACAGATACGCAGTATTTT; CDR3: CASRGLALSTDTQYF
size: NA; J: TRBJ1-4; D: NA; V: TRBV6-5; DNA: TGTGCCAGCAGACCCACAGGGCCCAATGAAAAACTGTTTTTT; CDR3: CASRPTGPNEKLFF
size: NA; J: TRBJ1-3; D: NA; V: TRBV20-1; DNA: TGCAGTGGGCAACGAGGAAACACCATATATTTT; CDR3: CSGQRGNTIYF
size: NA; J: TRBJ2-7; D: NA; V: TRBV5-7; DNA: TGTGCCAGCGGTCCCTTGGATTGGTCCTACGAGCAGTACTTC; CDR3: CASGPLDWSYEQYF
size: NA; J: TRBJ1-2; D: TRBD1; V: TRBV29-1; DNA: TGCAGCGTTGGTTCGGACAGGCCCGGGGGCTACACCTTC; CDR3: CSVGSDRPGGYTF
size: medium-sized; J: TRBJ2-3; D: NA; V: TRBV7-6; DNA: TGTGCCAGCAGCGAGAAAGCGGGAGATACGCAGTATTTT; CDR3: CASSEKAGDTQYF
size: NA; J: TRBJ1-3; D: TRBD1; V: TRBV29-1; DNA: TGCAGCGTCGGACAGGGGCCAGACACCATATATTTT; CDR3: CSVGQGPDTIYF